These 20 T cell receptor beta chains came from one sample sequenced in a study of chemoradiotherapy in HPV16-positive cancers. This table comes from immunoSEQ multiplex PCR, and its TCRdb copy is limited to in-frame clones, with some not included. The sample lists 7,500 to 9,500 clones; around 75% were seen once. The sample consisted of tumor tissue, taken from a patient who underwent chemoradiotherapy. The receptors originated from a human donor with HPV-associated anogenital cancer.

This clone turned up a few times. This chain joins TRBV7-8 and TRBJ2-7; TRBD1 is a possible D gene (5 bases). With 2 bases removed from V and 9 bases from J, the gap between germline ends came to 14 bases. The CDR3 sequence is 13 residues long. CDR1 SGHVS and CDR2 FQNEAQ come from the germline V gene. CDR3: CASSLRQGRGQYF. The CDR3, as DNA: TGTGCCAGCAGCTTAAGGCAGGGCCGCGGGCAGTACTTC.

By sample fraction, this clone is large. The rearrangement uses TRBV28 and TRBJ1-2; 7 positions match TRBD1. Germline trimming cut 6 bases from V and 6 bases from J; bases unmatched to any gene: 1. The CDR3 runs to 11 residues. The V gene's germline CDR1 is MDHEN and CDR2 SYDVKM. Here the CDR3 DNA reads TGTGCCAGCAGGACAGGGAATGGCTACACCTTC. Amino acid sequence: CASRTGNGYTF.

The chain joins TRBV7-9 to TRBJ2-3; TRBD2 aligns across 10 bases. CDR3 length: 15 amino acids. Germline CDR1 and CDR2: SEHNR and FQNEAQ (reference sequence). Trimming at V came to 5 bases and at J to 7 bases, leaving 9 bases not matched to a gene. The CDR3 nucleotides are TGTGCCAGCAGCCGCCTAGCGGGAGAAGGGCATACGCAGTATTTT. This gives the protein CASSRLAGEGHTQYF.

This clone has just a few counts. The chain couples TRBV11-2 to TRBJ1-5, with 9 bases fitting TRBD1. This CDR3 is built from 15 residues. Germline CDR1 is SGHAT and CDR2 is FQNNGV. Unmatched junction bases numbered 11, after V lost 7 bases and J lost 7 bases. CDR3 bases: TGTGCCAGCAACGAGGCGGGACAGGGATACCAGCCCCAGCATTTT. Residues: CASNEAGQGYQPQHF. The full variable domain, in which reference TRBV11-2 and TRBJ1-5 provide the parts outside the CDR3, is EAGVAQSPRYKIIEKRQSVAFWCNPISGHATLYWYQQILGQGPKLLIQFQNNGVVDDSQLPKDRFSAERLKGVDSTLKIQPAKLEDSAVYLCASNEAGQGYQPQHFGDGTRLSIL.

V gene TRBV5-1 combines with J gene TRBJ2-3, with D unresolved. The germline V gene encodes CDR1 SGHRS and CDR2 YFSETQ. This CDR3 contains 13 residues. Trimming shortened V by 1 base and J by 0 bases, and 3 bases separated the two germline ends. CDR3 DNA: TGCGCCAGCAGCTTGCAGAGCACAGATACGCAGTATTTT. Protein product: CASSLQSTDTQYF.

J is TRBJ1-4 and V is TRBV11-3; no firm D call. CDR3 length equals 14 residues. Trimming pared 4 bases from V and 8 bases from J, leaving 14 bases between. Germline CDR1 SGHNT, CDR2 YENEEA. CDR3 loop: CASSSGAVEEKLFF. DNA for the CDR3: TGTGCCAGCAGCTCTGGAGCCGTCGAGGAAAAACTGTTTTTT. The complete variable domain, with remaining parts taken from reference TRBV11-3 and TRBJ1-4, reads EAGVVQSPRYKIIEKKQPVAFWCNPISGHNTLYWYLQNLGQGPELLIRYENEEAVDDSQLPKDRFSAERLKGVDSTLKIQPAELGDSAVYLCASSSGAVEEKLFFGSGTQLSVL.

This clone appeared a few times. The chain joins TRBV10-1 to TRBJ2-5; TRBD2 agrees at 13 bases. With V trimmed by 3 bases and J by 6 bases, 4 bases remained unmatched. The germline CDR1 and CDR2 sequences are WNHNN and SYGVQD (reference sequence). CDR3 length: 15 amino acids. The CDR3 loop reads CASSEGTSGVKTQYF. CDR3 sequence (DNA): TGCGCCAGCAGTGAAGGGACTAGCGGGGTGAAGACCCAGTACTTC.

This chain connects TRBV9 to TRBJ1-3; a weak D match, TRBD1 (6 bases). Germline values: CDR1 SGDLS, CDR2 YYNGEE. The CDR3 has 15 residues. The V end was cut by 2 bases, the J end by 4 bases, with 13 bases between. The CDR3 loop reads CASSVYHQGGNTIYF. The DNA for the CDR3 is TGTGCCAGCAGCGTGTACCATCAGGGGGGAAACACCATATATTTT. Full variable domain (outside the CDR3, taken from reference TRBV9 and TRBJ1-3): DSGVTQTPKHLITATGQRVTLRCSPRSGDLSVYWYQQSLDQGLQFLIQYYNGEERAKGNILERFSAQQFPDLHSELNLSSLELGDSALYFCASSVYHQGGNTIYFGEGSWLTVV.

This sequence joins TRBV5-1 and TRBJ2-3, with a weak D call TRBD2 (5 bases). The germline V and J ends were trimmed by 2 bases and 8 bases, with 15 bases remaining between them. Per germline, CDR1 SGHRS and CDR2 YFSETQ. The CDR3 runs to 14 residues. The CDR3 nucleotides are TGCGCCAGCAGCTTCGGCGCTAGCCGGACTACGCAGTATTTT. Encoded protein: CASSFGASRTTQYF.

The chain combines TRBV11-3 with TRBJ2-6; D not resolved. V lost 0 bases and J lost 0, with 12 bases in between. Germline CDR1 and CDR2: SGHNT and YENEEA. CDR3 length equals 18 residues. For the CDR3, the DNA is TGTGCCAGCAGCTTAGACGGCAGGTTCACCTCTGGGGCCAACGTCCTGACTTTC. Its protein product is CASSLDGRFTSGANVLTF.

This clone has a handful of counts. The rearrangement links TRBV7-2 to TRBJ2-3; D ambiguous. This CDR3 comprises 14 residues. Germline V gene sequence: CDR1 SGHTA, CDR2 FQGNSA. V was clipped by 2 bases and J by 3 bases, with 9 bases between them. CDR3 protein: CASSLSLGTDTQYF. The CDR3 nucleotides are TGTGCCAGCAGCTTAAGTTTAGGGACAGATACGCAGTATTTT.

The chain combines TRBV28 with TRBJ2-5, with D maybe TRBD1 (6 bases). The germline CDR1 and CDR2 sequences are MDHEN and SYDVKM. Trimming stripped 10 bases from V and 0 bases from J, with 24 bases between. The CDR3 contains 17 residues. The CDR3 protein is CATSLLTGTSYQETQYF. The CDR3 nucleotides read TGTGCCACTTCGCTCCTGACCGGGACATCGTACCAAGAGACCCAGTACTTC.

This chain uses TRBV9 with TRBJ2-2, with 10 bases that match TRBD2. The germline gives CDR1 SGDLS, CDR2 YYNGEE. There are 16 residues in the CDR3. V shed 3 bases and J 9 bases; nucleotides not matched to a gene: 11. DNA for the CDR3: TGTGCCAGCAGCGCCCTAGCGGGAGTTATGGCCCGGGAGCTGTTTTTT. This codes for CASSALAGVMARELFF.

The chain has TRBV29-1 and TRBJ2-3; D is unresolved. The V gene lost 2 bases and the J gene lost 2 bases, with 8 bases spanning the gap. The CDR3 is 13 amino acids. Germline V gene lookup returns CDR1 SQVTM and CDR2 ANQGSEA. The CDR3 spells CSVEPSSTDTQYF. DNA of the CDR3: TGCAGCGTTGAACCCTCCTCCACAGATACGCAGTATTTT.

J is TRBJ1-2 and V is TRBV7-9; tentative D call: TRBD1 (6 bases). The germline gives CDR1 SEHNR, CDR2 FQNEAQ (reference sequence). CDR3 size: 13 residues. Trimming took off 4 bases at V and 6 bases at J, with 12 bases between the two ends. The CDR3 is CASSYTGPHGYTF. For the CDR3, the DNA is TGTGCCAGCAGCTACACAGGGCCCCATGGCTACACCTTC.

The J gene is TRBJ1-1, the V gene TRBV7-9; no reliable D call. The germline CDR1 and CDR2 sequences are SEHNR and FQNEAQ (reference sequence). The CDR3 has 13 amino acids. Trimming stripped 6 bases from V and 7 bases from J, with 15 bases between. The CDR3 coding sequence is TGTGCCAGCAGTCTGATGGGTCTGGATGAAGCTTTCTTT. It specifies CASSLMGLDEAFF. Drawing the rest from reference TRBV7-9 and TRBJ1-1, the complete variable domain is DTGVSQNPRHKITKRGQNVTFRCDPISEHNRLYWYRQTLGQGPEFLTYFQNEAQLEKSRLLSDRFSAERPKGSFSTLEIQRTEQGDSAMYLCASSLMGLDEAFFGQGTRLTVV.

This clone came up a few times. V is TRBV12-5 and J is TRBJ2-1; D remains unclear. Germline V gene lookup returns CDR1 LGHNT and CDR2 FRNRAP. Trimming took 1 base from V and 6 from J, leaving 10 bases between them. This CDR3 comprises 14 residues. The DNA of the CDR3 is TGTGCTAGTGGTTTGGGCGGCGTCTCCAATGAGCAGTTCTTC. Protein sequence: CASGLGGVSNEQFF.

The table lists this clone with a few counts. This chain links TRBV5-6 with TRBJ1-2, with 9 bases identical to TRBD1. The CDR3 extends over 14 amino acids. Germline V gene sequence: CDR1 SGHDT, CDR2 YYEEEE. V lost 4 bases and J lost 3; bases outside the gene matches: 4. The CDR3 nucleotides read TGTGCCAGCAGCCCGGGACAGGGATACTATGGCTACACCTTC. This sequence encodes CASSPGQGYYGYTF.

V gene TRBV18 combines with J gene TRBJ2-1; no clear D. This CDR3 is built from 16 residues. Trimming stripped 3 bases from V and 4 bases from J, with 16 bases between. Looked up from germline, CDR1 is KGHSH and CDR2 is LQKENI. CDR3 sequence: CASSPFQLTLYNEQFF. The CDR3 DNA follows: TGTGCCAGCTCACCGTTCCAACTAACACTATACAATGAGCAGTTCTTC.

The chain couples TRBV14 to TRBJ2-7, with no clear D. This CDR3 comprises 12 residues. The V end was cut by 1 base, the J end by 4 bases, with 5 bases between. From germline, CDR1 is SGHDN and CDR2 FVKESK. This chain's CDR3 is CASSQVLYEQYF. The CDR3 bases are TGTGCCAGCAGCCAAGTTTTATACGAGCAGTACTTC.